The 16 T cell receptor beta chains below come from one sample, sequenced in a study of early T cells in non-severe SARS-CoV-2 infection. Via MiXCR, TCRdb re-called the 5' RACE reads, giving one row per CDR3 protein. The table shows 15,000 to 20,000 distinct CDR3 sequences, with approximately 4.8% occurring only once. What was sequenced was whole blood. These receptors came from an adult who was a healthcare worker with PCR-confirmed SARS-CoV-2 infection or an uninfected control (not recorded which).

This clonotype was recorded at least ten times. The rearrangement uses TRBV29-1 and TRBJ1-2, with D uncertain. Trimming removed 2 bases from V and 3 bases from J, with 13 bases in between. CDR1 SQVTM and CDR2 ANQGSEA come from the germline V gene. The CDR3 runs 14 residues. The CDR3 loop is CSVERPLAHYGYTF. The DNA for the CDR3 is TGCAGCGTTGAAAGGCCCCTAGCACACTATGGCTACACCTTC.

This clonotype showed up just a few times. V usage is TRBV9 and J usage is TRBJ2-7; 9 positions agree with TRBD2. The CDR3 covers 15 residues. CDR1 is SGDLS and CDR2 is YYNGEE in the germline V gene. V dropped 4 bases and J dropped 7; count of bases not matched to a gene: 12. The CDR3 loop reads CASSPRLAGPVEQYF. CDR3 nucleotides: TGTGCCAGCAGCCCCCGGCTAGCGGGACCTGTGGAGCAGTACTTC.

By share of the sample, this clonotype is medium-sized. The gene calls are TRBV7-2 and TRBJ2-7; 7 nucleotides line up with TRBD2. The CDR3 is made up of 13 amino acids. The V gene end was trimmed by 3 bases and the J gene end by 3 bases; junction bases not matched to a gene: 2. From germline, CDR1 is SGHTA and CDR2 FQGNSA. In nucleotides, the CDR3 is TGTGCCAGCAGCTTCGGCGGGAGCTACGAGCAGTACTTC. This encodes CASSFGGSYEQYF.

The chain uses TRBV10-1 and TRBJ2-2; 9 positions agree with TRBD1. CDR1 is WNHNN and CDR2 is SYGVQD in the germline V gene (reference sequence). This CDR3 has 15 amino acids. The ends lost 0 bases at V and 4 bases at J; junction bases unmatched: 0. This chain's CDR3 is CASSESGQGTGELFF. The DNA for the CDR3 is TGCGCCAGCAGTGAGTCGGGACAGGGCACCGGGGAGCTGTTTTTT.

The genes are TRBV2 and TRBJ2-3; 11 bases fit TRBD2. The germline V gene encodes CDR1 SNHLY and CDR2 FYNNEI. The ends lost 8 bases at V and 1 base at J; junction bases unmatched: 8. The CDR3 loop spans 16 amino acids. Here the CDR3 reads CASETLTSGGTDTQYF. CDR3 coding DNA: TGTGCCAGCGAGACCCTGACTAGCGGGGGCACAGATACGCAGTATTTT.

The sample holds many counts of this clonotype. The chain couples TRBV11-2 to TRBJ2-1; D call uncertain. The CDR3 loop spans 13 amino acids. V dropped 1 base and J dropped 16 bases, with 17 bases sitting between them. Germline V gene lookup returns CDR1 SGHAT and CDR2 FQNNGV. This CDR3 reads CASSLGRPLELFF. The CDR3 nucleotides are TGTGCCAGCAGCTTAGGAAGACCGTTGGAGTTATTCTTC.

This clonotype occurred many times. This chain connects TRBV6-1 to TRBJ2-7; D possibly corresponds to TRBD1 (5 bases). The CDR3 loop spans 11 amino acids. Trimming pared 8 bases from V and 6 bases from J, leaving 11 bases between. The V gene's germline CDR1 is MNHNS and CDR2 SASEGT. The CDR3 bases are TGTGCCAGCGGACAAGGATTCGAGCAGTACTTC. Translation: CASGQGFEQYF.

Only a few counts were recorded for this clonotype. This CDR3 reads CASRCPGPQRETQYF. The DNA of the CDR3 is TGTGCCAGCAGATGTCCGGGACCGCAACGGGAGACCCAGTACTTC. V and J are TRBV21-1 and TRBJ2-5; the table's D call, TRBD1, was not checked against the DNA. TRBV21-1 is annotated as a pseudogene. CDR3 length: 15 amino acids.

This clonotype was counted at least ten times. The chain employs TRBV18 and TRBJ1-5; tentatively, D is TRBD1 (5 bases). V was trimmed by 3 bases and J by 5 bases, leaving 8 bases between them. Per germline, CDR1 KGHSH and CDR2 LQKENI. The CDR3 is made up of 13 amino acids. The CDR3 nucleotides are TGTGCCAGCTCACCCCTCAGGGATCAGCCCCAGCATTTT. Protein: CASSPLRDQPQHF.

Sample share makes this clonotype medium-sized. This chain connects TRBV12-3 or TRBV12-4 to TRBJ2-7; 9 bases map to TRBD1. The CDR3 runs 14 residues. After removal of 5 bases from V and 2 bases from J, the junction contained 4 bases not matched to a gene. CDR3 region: CASSPRTGAYEQYF. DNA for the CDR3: TGTGCCAGCAGTCCCCGGACAGGGGCCTACGAGCAGTACTTC.

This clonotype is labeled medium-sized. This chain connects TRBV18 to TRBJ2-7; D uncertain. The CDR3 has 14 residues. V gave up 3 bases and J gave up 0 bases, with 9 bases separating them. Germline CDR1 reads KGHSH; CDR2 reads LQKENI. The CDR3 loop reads CASSPLYGSYEQYF. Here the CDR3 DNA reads TGTGCCAGCTCACCTTTGTACGGCTCCTACGAGCAGTACTTC.

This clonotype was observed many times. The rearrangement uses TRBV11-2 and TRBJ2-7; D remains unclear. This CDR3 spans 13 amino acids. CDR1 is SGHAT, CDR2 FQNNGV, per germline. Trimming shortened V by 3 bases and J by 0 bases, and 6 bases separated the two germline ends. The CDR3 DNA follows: TGTGCCAGCAGCTTCGGGCCCTCCTACGAGCAGTACTTC. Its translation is CASSFGPSYEQYF.

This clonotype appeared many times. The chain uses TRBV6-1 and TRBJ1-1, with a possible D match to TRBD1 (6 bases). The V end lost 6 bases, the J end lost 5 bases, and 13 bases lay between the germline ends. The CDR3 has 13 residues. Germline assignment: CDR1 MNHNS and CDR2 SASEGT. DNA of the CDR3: TGTGCCAGCAGGATACAGGGAAGGACTGAAGCTTTCTTT. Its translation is CASRIQGRTEAFF.

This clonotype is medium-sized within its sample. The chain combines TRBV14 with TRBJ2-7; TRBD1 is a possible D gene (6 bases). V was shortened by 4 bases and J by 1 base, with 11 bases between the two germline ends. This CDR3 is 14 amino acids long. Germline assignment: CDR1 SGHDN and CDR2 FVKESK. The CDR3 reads CASSPWDTSYEQYF. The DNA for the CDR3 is TGTGCCAGCAGCCCTTGGGACACGTCCTACGAGCAGTACTTC.

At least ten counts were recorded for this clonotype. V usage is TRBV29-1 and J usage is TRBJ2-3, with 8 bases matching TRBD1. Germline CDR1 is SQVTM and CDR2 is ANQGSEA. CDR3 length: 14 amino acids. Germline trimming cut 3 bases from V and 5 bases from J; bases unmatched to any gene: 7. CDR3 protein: CSVEETGVGDTQYF. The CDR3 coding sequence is TGCAGCGTTGAGGAGACAGGGGTCGGAGATACGCAGTATTTT.

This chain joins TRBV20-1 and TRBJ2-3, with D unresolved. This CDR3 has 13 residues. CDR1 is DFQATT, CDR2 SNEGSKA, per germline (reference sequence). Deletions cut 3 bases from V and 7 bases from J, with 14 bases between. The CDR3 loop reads CSASGRTGYTQYF. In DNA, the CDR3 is TGCAGTGCTAGCGGGCGGACCGGCTATACGCAGTATTTT.